This is a list of T cell receptor beta chains from one sample in a study of shared clonotypes between healthy human individuals. Sequencing was performed with immunoSEQ multiplex PCR; in TCRdb, only in-frame clones are kept and a portion is missing. The sample includes some 2.1 million clones, roughly 94% of them seen just once. Sequenced material: naive CD4+ T cells sorted from blood. The receptors here all came from a man aged 18 to 29 in good health. Each CDR3 is given with its conserved first and last residue. The size entry is marked missing in some rows and otherwise reads once, few, many or a size class.

size: .
V: TRBV2
CDR3: CASSQNTGYLGGYTF

size: .
V: TRBV30
CDR3: CAYYRVLAEAFF

size: .
V: TRBV30
CDR3: CAWSVAKNIQYF

size: .
V: TRBV7-9
CDR3: CASSLGEGVRTEKLFF

size: .
V: TRBV29-1
CDR3: CSVGTFHEQFF

size: .
V: TRBV20-1
CDR3: CSARRTGELFF

size: .
V: TRBV29-1
CDR3: CSVYRQGGYTF

size: .
V: TRBV30
CDR3: CAWTGGQGNYGYTF

size: once
V: TRBV6-1
CDR3: CASSDLLQDYEQYF

size: .
V: TRBV5-6
CDR3: CASSLDGRSGYTF

size: .
V: TRBV6-1
CDR3: CAEQGGNQPQHF

size: .
V: TRBV28
CDR3: CASSFGQGAGELFF

size: .
V: TRBV5-6
CDR3: CASSLNRNEQYF

size: .
V: TRBV30
CDR3: CAWTHQSGGAAGELFF

size: .
V: TRBV5-4
CDR3: CASSLGQGGRTEAFF

size: .
V: TRBV30
CDR3: CAWSVRRNGYTF

size: .
V: TRBV6-5
CDR3: CASRTGTAETGELFF

size: .
V: TRBV30
CDR3: CAWTKGTGNTIYF

size: .
V: TRBV2
CDR3: CASSFQTSGSAREQFF

size: .
V: TRBV29-1
CDR3: CSVLQRARSEPGAFF

size: .
V: TRBV9
CDR3: CASSGGYQETQYF

size: .
V: TRBV19
CDR3: CASSTFSRDGYTF

size: .
V: TRBV5-1
CDR3: CASSRQAGLNNEQFF

size: .
V: TRBV6-5
CDR3: CASTLAVGIGELFF

size: once
V: TRBV7-2
CDR3: CASSHGTPYEQYF

size: .
V: TRBV9
CDR3: CASSVSVVAGGYNEQFF

size: .
V: TRBV28
CDR3: CASSSAGTGERPLHF

size: .
V: TRBV23-1
CDR3: CASSLGRKKETQYF

size: .
V: TRBV6-1
CDR3: CASSRLATYNEQFF

size: .
V: TRBV27
CDR3: CASSLYGAAEQFF

size: .
V: TRBV18
CDR3: CASSPRTGGSTDTQYF

size: .
V: TRBV19
CDR3: CASSTASRPGTDTQYF

size: .
V: TRBV7-9
CDR3: CASSIGQNKNTEAFF

size: .
V: TRBV10-3
CDR3: CAITGDRAYEQYF

size: .
V: TRBV4-3
CDR3: CASSQDQTGRYEQYF

size: .
V: TRBV18
CDR3: CASSPTGLVNEQFF

size: .
V: TRBV7-9
CDR3: CASSLQGPTNEKLFF

size: .
V: TRBV4-1
CDR3: CASSLRGDYEQYF

size: .
V: TRBV6-1
CDR3: CASSVGGNTEAFF

size: once
V: TRBV5-1
CDR3: CASSNDGWGSPLHF

size: .
V: TRBV25-1
CDR3: CASSEIGGVQYF

size: .
V: TRBV4-3
CDR3: CASSQTSTDTQYF

size: .
V: TRBV9
CDR3: CASSIGAWDATNEKLFF

size: .
V: TRBV4-3
CDR3: CASSQGPGQTNTGELFF

size: .
V: TRBV7-2
CDR3: CASSPRLAGVPDTQYF

size: .
V: TRBV19
CDR3: CASRGGDSSYNEQFF

size: once
V: TRBV7-2
CDR3: CASSQGGLGPYEQYF

size: once
V: TRBV4-1
CDR3: CASSQSQGVYEQYF

size: .
V: TRBV9
CDR3: CASSAPGSSSGNTIYF

size: .
V: TRBV29-1
CDR3: CSVAPTVNEQYF

size: .
V: TRBV6-5
CDR3: CATSGTAKQFF

size: .
V: TRBV6-5
CDR3: CASSQKTGPYEQYF

size: .
V: TRBV27
CDR3: CASRGVGQGKWEQYF

size: .
V: TRBV30
CDR3: CAWSVPAGAPDTQYF

size: .
V: TRBV5-8
CDR3: CASSSEGTGAYNEQFF

size: .
V: TRBV5-4
CDR3: CASSLDPGQGNQETQYF

size: .
V: TRBV6-5
CDR3: CASSYIKGSFTEAFF